The 11 T cell receptor beta chains reported below all come from one sample, sequenced in a study of regulatory T cells in long-lasting Graves disease. Time point indicated: newly diagnosed GD, antithyroid drugs for less than 3 months. The TCR library was made from RNA extracted from PBMCs. Arm-PCR with iRepertoire HTBI primers amplified the CDR3 regions for these TCR beta libraries. Each CDR3 protein gets one entry after TCRdb re-called the multiplex PCR reads with MiXCR. Among 400,000 to 500,000 distinct CDR3 sequences listed, 14% were seen once. Separately, the same data were catalogued under a study of T cells in Graves' hyperthyroidism and ophthalmopathy.

Specimen: peripheral blood mononuclear cells (PBMCs), collected at new diagnosis, from a patient treated with antithyroid drugs. Source of these receptors: a woman in her 50s with Graves disease.

This clonotype was picked up many times. V usage is TRBV13 and J usage is TRBJ2-1; D is possibly TRBD1 (6 bases). This CDR3 region has 15 residues. With 6 bases removed from V and 0 bases from J, the gap between germline ends came to 12 bases. CDR1 and CDR2 (germline): PRHDT, FYEKMQ (reference sequence). The CDR3 DNA reads as TGTGCCAGCAGGGTAACCAGGGGCTCCTACAATGAGCAGTTCTTC. Amino acids: CASRVTRGSYNEQFF.

This clonotype was observed at least ten times. The rearrangement uses TRBV18 and TRBJ1-1, with D unresolved. This CDR3 is built from 15 residues. Germline CDR1 is KGHSH and CDR2 is LQKENI. The V and J ends lost 0 bases and 3 bases respectively, with 11 bases between them. The CDR3 region is CASSPPAKGYTEAFF. DNA of the CDR3: TGTGCCAGCTCACCACCGGCTAAGGGTTACACTGAAGCTTTCTTT.

This clonotype was seen a handful of times. V usage is TRBV19 and J usage is TRBJ2-7; 9 bases agree with TRBD2. The germline gives CDR1 LNHDA, CDR2 SQIVND (reference sequence). The V segment lost 5 bases and the J segment 0 bases; nucleotides outside the gene matches: 5. This CDR3 spans 15 amino acids. The DNA for the CDR3 is TGTGCCAGTAGTGCTAGCGGGGTGACCTCCTACGAGCAGTACTTC. Its translation: CASSASGVTSYEQYF.

V gene TRBV11-2 combines with J gene TRBJ1-4, with unresolved D. Trimming removed 3 bases at V and 5 bases at J, with 10 bases between. This CDR3 contains 14 residues. CDR1 SGHAT and CDR2 FQNNGV come from the germline V gene. CDR3 region: CASSFERRNEKLFF. DNA of the CDR3: TGTGCCAGCAGCTTCGAGAGGCGGAATGAAAAACTGTTTTTT.

The table lists this clonotype with many counts. The genes are TRBV3-1 and TRBJ2-1, with TRBD2 matching 11 bases. The junction had 4 bases not matched to a gene; V was cut back by 6 bases and J by 9 bases. CDR3 length: 13 residues. The germline CDR1 and CDR2 sequences are LGHDT and YNNKEL (reference sequence). In nucleotides, the CDR3 is TGTGCCAGCAGATCTCTAGCGGGGGGTGAGCAGTTCTTC. It translates to CASRSLAGGEQFF.

This clonotype was observed many times. The gene calls are TRBV12-3 or TRBV12-4 and TRBJ2-3, with 8 nucleotides matching TRBD1. The CDR3 contains 15 residues. V shed 7 bases and J 2 bases; nucleotides not matched to a gene: 8. The CDR3 protein is CASTQDRDDTDTQYF. In nucleotides, the CDR3 is TGTGCCAGCACCCAGGACAGGGACGACACAGATACGCAGTATTTT.

This clonotype has ten or more counts. This chain joins TRBV11-2 and TRBJ2-5; tentative D call: TRBD1 (6 bases). Germline CDR1 reads SGHAT; CDR2 reads FQNNGV. The V gene lost 1 base and the J gene lost 1 base, with 16 bases spanning the gap. CDR3 length: 17 amino acids. In DNA form, the CDR3 reads TGTGCCAGCAGCTTAGTATCGGCCTGGACAGCCCAAGAGACCCAGTACTTC. This codes for CASSLVSAWTAQETQYF.

The chain couples TRBV18 to TRBJ1-2, with 7 positions matching TRBD1. Germline V CDR1 and CDR2: KGHSH, LQKENI. The CDR3 runs to 15 residues. Trimming took 6 bases from V and 5 from J; bases not matched to a gene: 12. The CDR3 DNA reads TGTGCCAGCTCTCTTAATTCCGGGACAGATTATGGCTACACCTTC. This translates into CASSLNSGTDYGYTF.

In its sample, this clonotype was seen many times. V is TRBV7-2 and J is TRBJ2-3; D not certain. The germline gives CDR1 SGHTA, CDR2 FQGNSA. V was clipped by 2 bases and J by 0 bases, with 9 bases between them. The length of the CDR3 is 15 residues. The CDR3 spells CASSLQQTSTDTQYF. CDR3 coding DNA: TGTGCCAGCAGCTTACAGCAAACTAGCACAGATACGCAGTATTTT.

This clonotype was counted ten times or more. The junction departs from the called germline gene at one end, perhaps through a read error. The V and J genes are TRBV11-2 and TRBJ2-5, with D maybe TRBD1 (6 bases). The CDR3 spans 15 residues. Per germline, CDR1 SGHAT and CDR2 FQNNGV. CDR3 sequence: CAGSLDWGLQETQYF. In DNA form, the CDR3 reads TGTGCCGGCAGCTTAGATTGGGGGCTCCAAGAGACCCAGTACTTC.

V and J are TRBV30 and TRBJ1-5; TRBD1 is a possible D gene (6 bases). The CDR3 has 15 amino acids. Germline loops: CDR1 GTSNPN, CDR2 SVGIG (reference sequence). Trimming stripped 3 bases from V and 4 bases from J, with 16 bases between. In DNA, the CDR3 is TGTGCCTGGAGCGGTGAAGACAGGCCGAATCAGCCCCAGCATTTT. As protein: CAWSGEDRPNQPQHF.